The text below deals with one T cell receptor beta chain. Its antigen is still unknown. No base-level quality is on record; no much larger clone is a single base apart. The donors were healthy, HIV-negative adults with no recently reported acute infections or vaccinations. Only Caucasian adults living in Nashville, Tennessee, USA were represented among the donors. Magnetic negative selection was used to enrich CD4+ T cells, after which naive cells were positively selected on CD45RA and the negative fraction became the memory subset. Blood was collected by leukapheresis, and PBMCs were isolated by Ficoll-Histopaque density gradient centrifugation and then cryopreserved in liquid nitrogen vapor phase. Analytical flow cytometry was used to check the purity and quantity of each magnetically sorted T cell population. Genomic DNA was isolated from every sorted fraction and measured by UV absorbance on a Nanodrop 2000c.

The sample is drawn from a study of shared clonotypes between healthy human individuals (dated by TCRdb to the early 2020s). In terms of the full investigation: The cohort comprised a couple of women and three men aged 18 to 49 years. For each donor, CD4 naive and CD4 memory were each given three plates, CD8 naive was given two plates, and CD8 memory was given one plate. The study deeply sequenced blood TCR repertoires of about 5 healthy adults to estimate repertoire size and the extent of clonotype sharing between individuals. Different laboratories and diverse techniques were used to prepare libraries and sequence TCR repertoires, to increase sequencing depth and limit assay-specific biases. Per donor, leukapheresis produced somewhere between about 0.9 and 9.5 billion PBMCs.

Using the deep immunoSEQ assay, multiplex PCR amplified TCR CDR3 regions from genomic DNA. Genomic DNA extracted from each cell subset was distributed evenly over all wells of several immunoSEQ 96-well plates, and each plate served as one replicate. For sorted subsets, each replicate PCR was loaded with around 200 ng genomic DNA, equivalent to 30,000 or so T cell genomes. Purified libraries were quantified with a Qubit 3.0 fluorometer, sized on a Bioanalyzer 2100, and re-quantified with the KAPA Library Quantification kit. Every immunoSEQ 96-well plate was sequenced on a dedicated single-read 150-cycle Illumina NextSeq 550 flow cell. Under the source paper's analysis protocol: Because only junctional sequences without quality scores were contained in the immunoSEQ output, filtering matching that applied to full-length reads could not be performed. Sequences were annotated with PyIR, a Python wrapper for IgBLAST v1.9, using IMGT germline references to assign V/J genes and CDR3. Reads were removed for weak V/J assignments (E-value above 1e-6), missing CDR3, stop codons, out-of-frame junctions, or ambiguous translated residues. V3J clonotypes were defined as sequences sharing an identical inferred V gene, J gene, and CDR3 amino acid sequence. To compute the percentage overlap between repertoires, the number of shared unique clonotypes was divided by the size of the smaller repertoire. Richness of each repertoire was evaluated using RTK rarefaction, the Chao1 estimator, and Recon v2.1 estimates of unobserved clonotypes. For all TCRbeta clonotypes obtained by the gDNA method from a handful of donors, generation probabilities were computed with OLGA. TCRdb re-hosts the immuneACCESS table, in-frame sequences only. Its copies lack some clones; in the studies checked, an unresolved V gene accounts for under half of them, and the cause for the rest is not known. For V, J and clone size, that table is used; D and trimming come from the DNA. Counted in this sample were about 360,000 clones; around 70% of them appeared once. In total, the top ten clones hold about 10% of the sample.

Paper-wide results and their limitations: Sharing across several donors was observed for about 4.8% of naive CD4, 3% to 3.5% of naive CD8, 2% to 2.5% of memory CD4, and 0.4% of memory CD8 clonotypes. Compared with non-shared clonotypes, clonotypes shared by all four sorted-subset donors had higher generation probabilities. Pairwise subsampling indicated that sequencing depth was expected to affect the degree of clonotype sharing among donors. Sampling was limited to blood, and TCR repertoires in tissue likely differ from TCR repertoires in blood. Larger estimated clonotype richness was generally found for naive subsets than for memory subsets. The genetic and exposure-history diversity represented was limited by the small number of donors. Incomplete sequencing was indicated by rarefaction of sorted-subset datasets, despite the large sequencing depth.

At the junction V is shortened by 0 bases and J by 12 bases, with 19 bases in between. CDR3 length: 14 amino acids, cysteine to phenylalanine. This entry keeps only the CDR3 DNA: 42 bases, framed from base 1. The specimen was memory CD4+ T cells sorted from blood. What the cell subset or site label conveys for this sample: CD45RA-negative fraction. This TCR was recovered from a man aged 25-45 years in good health. This chain joins TRBV5-3 to TRBJ2-7; TRBD1 could be the D gene, as 6 bases match. TRBV5-3 is labeled an ORF, and its function is uncertain. The DNA reads TGTGCCAGAAGCTTGGACAGGGCCTTAAGGCCGTTGTACTTC. Translated, it reads CARSLDRALRPLYF.